A selection of T cell receptor beta chains follows, all from one sample in a study of OX40 agonist ivuxolimab in advanced cancers. Sequencing was performed with immunoSEQ multiplex PCR; in TCRdb, only in-frame clones are kept and a portion is missing. This repertoire shows about 82,000 clones, about 91% found once; its top ten account for approximately 2.4%. The specimen comprised CD4+ or CD8+ T cells sorted from blood, sampled in a trial of the OX40 agonist ivuxolimab. These receptors were taken from an adult with an advanced solid tumor such as melanoma, head and neck, liver or kidney cancer. The CDR3 runs from the conserved cysteine through the conserved F or W. The D gene is left open where the match is weak. Clone size is not always given. Where it is, it says once, few, many or a class for expanded clones.

CDR3 DNA: TGTGCCAGCTCGCCTGCGGGAGATTGGCATGAGCAGTTCTTC; CDR3 protein: CASSPAGDWHEQFF; D gene: TRBD2; J gene: TRBJ2-1; clone size: -; V gene: TRBV9
CDR3 DNA: TGTGCCAGCAGTTTAGGGCTAGCGGGAGGGACGGGCGAGCAGTACTTC; CDR3 protein: CASSLGLAGGTGEQYF; D gene: TRBD2; J gene: TRBJ2-7; clone size: -; V gene: TRBV27
CDR3 DNA: TGTGCCAGCAGCCGCGGGACAGTATCCGAGCAGTACTTC; CDR3 protein: CASSRGTVSEQYF; D gene: -; J gene: TRBJ2-7; clone size: -; V gene: TRBV5-4
CDR3 DNA: TGTGCCAGCTCCCCACAGGGGGCGAACACTGAAGCTTTCTTT; CDR3 protein: CASSPQGANTEAFF; D gene: TRBD1; J gene: TRBJ1-1; clone size: few; V gene: TRBV18
CDR3 DNA: TGCGCCAGCAGCTCCGGACAGGGGACAGATACGCAGTATTTT; CDR3 protein: CASSSGQGTDTQYF; D gene: TRBD1; J gene: TRBJ2-3; clone size: once; V gene: TRBV5-1
CDR3 DNA: TGCGCCAGCAGCTTGGTAGGCGGGAGTGCACAAGAGACCCAGTACTTC; CDR3 protein: CASSLVGGSAQETQYF; D gene: TRBD2; J gene: TRBJ2-5; clone size: -; V gene: TRBV5-1
CDR3 DNA: TGTGCCAGTAGCCGGGACAGGGCGGAAAAACTGTTTTTT; CDR3 protein: CASSRDRAEKLFF; D gene: TRBD1; J gene: TRBJ1-4; clone size: -; V gene: TRBV19
CDR3 DNA: TGCAGCGTCACCGGGACTAGTGTGCGGGGTGAGCAGTTCTTC; CDR3 protein: CSVTGTSVRGEQFF; D gene: TRBD2; J gene: TRBJ2-1; clone size: -; V gene: TRBV29-1
CDR3 DNA: TGCGCCAGCAGCTTGGGGTTTTCCGATCAGCCCCAGCATTTT; CDR3 protein: CASSLGFSDQPQHF; D gene: -; J gene: TRBJ1-5; clone size: -; V gene: TRBV5-1
CDR3 DNA: TGTGCCAGCAGAGCTGGACGGACCCTCAATCAGCCCCAGCATTTT; CDR3 protein: CASRAGRTLNQPQHF; D gene: -; J gene: TRBJ1-5; clone size: -; V gene: TRBV28
CDR3 DNA: TGTGCCAGCAGCTTAGACCGGGGTTTATCCGGAAACACCATATATTTT; CDR3 protein: CASSLDRGLSGNTIYF; D gene: -; J gene: TRBJ1-3; clone size: -; V gene: TRBV11-3
CDR3 DNA: TGTGCCAGCAGCCCGACAGGGATTAGCAATCAGCCCCAGCATTTT; CDR3 protein: CASSPTGISNQPQHF; D gene: TRBD1; J gene: TRBJ1-5; clone size: -; V gene: TRBV6-5
CDR3 DNA: TGTGCCAGTAGTGCAAGTAATGAGCAGTTCTTC; CDR3 protein: CASSASNEQFF; D gene: -; J gene: TRBJ2-1; clone size: few; V gene: TRBV19
CDR3 DNA: TGTGCCAGCCCCCCTGGACCCCTGGAAAACTACGAGCAGTACTTC; CDR3 protein: CASPPGPLENYEQYF; D gene: -; J gene: TRBJ2-7; clone size: -; V gene: TRBV9
CDR3 DNA: TGTGCCAGCAGCTTAGCAGGGGGGCCGAACACCGGGGAGCTGTTTTTT; CDR3 protein: CASSLAGGPNTGELFF; D gene: -; J gene: TRBJ2-2; clone size: -; V gene: TRBV7-2
CDR3 DNA: TGCGCCAGCAGCCTGGGGGGGCAGTCGAACACTGAAGCTTTCTTT; CDR3 protein: CASSLGGQSNTEAFF; D gene: -; J gene: TRBJ1-1; clone size: -; V gene: TRBV5-1
CDR3 DNA: TGTGCCAGCACCGAACGGACAGGGGGCAACACTGAAGCTTTCTTT; CDR3 protein: CASTERTGGNTEAFF; D gene: TRBD1; J gene: TRBJ1-1; clone size: -; V gene: TRBV6-1
CDR3 DNA: TGCGCCAGCAGCTTTTTCGAAGGGTACAATGAGCAGTTCTTC; CDR3 protein: CASSFFEGYNEQFF; D gene: -; J gene: TRBJ2-1; clone size: -; V gene: TRBV5-1
CDR3 DNA: TGTGCCAGCAGCTTTAAAGGATCGAGCACAGGGGGAGAGACCCAGTACTTC; CDR3 protein: CASSFKGSSTGGETQYF; D gene: TRBD1; J gene: TRBJ2-5; clone size: -; V gene: TRBV7-9
CDR3 DNA: TGTGCCAGCAGCGGGACTAGCGGGATTGGAGAGCAGTACTTC; CDR3 protein: CASSGTSGIGEQYF; D gene: TRBD2; J gene: TRBJ2-7; clone size: -; V gene: TRBV7-2
CDR3 DNA: TGTGCCATCAGTGAATACAGCTCCTACGAGCAGTACTTC; CDR3 protein: CAISEYSSYEQYF; D gene: -; J gene: TRBJ2-7; clone size: -; V gene: TRBV10-3
CDR3 DNA: TGTGCCAGCAGCTTAGTAGGGGACGCTGGAAACACCATATATTTT; CDR3 protein: CASSLVGDAGNTIYF; D gene: -; J gene: TRBJ1-3; clone size: once; V gene: TRBV7-2
CDR3 DNA: TGTGCCTGGAGCGGCCCCTCCTACAATGAGCAGTTCTTC; CDR3 protein: CAWSGPSYNEQFF; D gene: -; J gene: TRBJ2-1; clone size: -; V gene: TRBV30
CDR3 DNA: TGCGCCAGCAGTGAGGACAGTGGATGGGAGCAGTACTTC; CDR3 protein: CASSEDSGWEQYF; D gene: -; J gene: TRBJ2-7; clone size: -; V gene: TRBV10-2
CDR3 DNA: TGTGCCAGCACCACTAGCGGGAGGGCCAGAGAGACCCAGTACTTC; CDR3 protein: CASTTSGRARETQYF; D gene: TRBD2; J gene: TRBJ2-5; clone size: -; V gene: TRBV28
CDR3 DNA: TGTGCCAGCAGTTACTCTTGGCCGAACACTGAAGCTTTCTTT; CDR3 protein: CASSYSWPNTEAFF; D gene: -; J gene: TRBJ1-1; clone size: -; V gene: TRBV6-5
CDR3 DNA: TGCAGCGCATCCACGCCGCAGCCTAATGAAAAACTGTTTTTT; CDR3 protein: CSASTPQPNEKLFF; D gene: -; J gene: TRBJ1-4; clone size: -; V gene: TRBV29-1
CDR3 DNA: TGTGCCAGCAGCTTCCATACAGGTTCCGGGGAGCTGTTTTTT; CDR3 protein: CASSFHTGSGELFF; D gene: -; J gene: TRBJ2-2; clone size: -; V gene: TRBV11-1
CDR3 DNA: TGTGCCAGCAGCTTTCACCCCGGGGACAGGGAGTTTAATGAAAAACTGTTTTTT; CDR3 protein: CASSFHPGDREFNEKLFF; D gene: TRBD1; J gene: TRBJ1-4; clone size: -; V gene: TRBV7-6
CDR3 DNA: TGTGCCAGCAGTACTAGCGGCCCTAGGTGGGAGCAGTACTTC; CDR3 protein: CASSTSGPRWEQYF; D gene: TRBD2; J gene: TRBJ2-7; clone size: few; V gene: TRBV2
CDR3 DNA: TGTGCCAGTAGTATAGGTAGGGAGAGGGATCAGCCCCAGCATTTT; CDR3 protein: CASSIGRERDQPQHF; D gene: -; J gene: TRBJ1-5; clone size: -; V gene: TRBV19
CDR3 DNA: TGTGCCAGCAGTCAAGACGGCGCAAGGGAAGAGACCCAGTACTTC; CDR3 protein: CASSQDGAREETQYF; D gene: -; J gene: TRBJ2-5; clone size: -; V gene: TRBV14
CDR3 DNA: TGCGCCAGCAGCTTGGTGCCAGGGGATGCCTACGAGCAGTACTTC; CDR3 protein: CASSLVPGDAYEQYF; D gene: -; J gene: TRBJ2-7; clone size: -; V gene: TRBV5-1
CDR3 DNA: TGTGCCACCAGCAGAGGAGTTGAGGGCACTGAAGCTTTCTTT; CDR3 protein: CATSRGVEGTEAFF; D gene: -; J gene: TRBJ1-1; clone size: -; V gene: TRBV15
CDR3 DNA: TGTGCCAGCAGCTCCGAGTCTGGGGCCAACGTCCTGACTTTC; CDR3 protein: CASSSESGANVLTF; D gene: -; J gene: TRBJ2-6; clone size: -; V gene: TRBV7-9
CDR3 DNA: TGTGCCAGCAGCTTAGATAGGGAGCGGGCCTCCTACGAGCAGTACTTC; CDR3 protein: CASSLDRERASYEQYF; D gene: -; J gene: TRBJ2-7; clone size: -; V gene: TRBV7-2
CDR3 DNA: TGTGCCAGCAGCTCAGCCGGTTGGGATACGCAGTATTTT; CDR3 protein: CASSSAGWDTQYF; D gene: -; J gene: TRBJ2-3; clone size: once; V gene: TRBV7-9
CDR3 DNA: TGTGCCAGCAGCTTCCCGACTAGCGGGAGGACAGATACGCAGTATTTT; CDR3 protein: CASSFPTSGRTDTQYF; D gene: TRBD2; J gene: TRBJ2-3; clone size: -; V gene: TRBV5-4
CDR3 DNA: TGCGCCAGCAGCCACGGACTAGCATCGGCCCAGTACTTC; CDR3 protein: CASSHGLASAQYF; D gene: TRBD2; J gene: TRBJ2-5; clone size: -; V gene: TRBV4-3
CDR3 DNA: TGTGCTAGCAGCTTACAGGGGGCCTACAATGAGCAGTTCTTC; CDR3 protein: CASSLQGAYNEQFF; D gene: TRBD1; J gene: TRBJ2-1; clone size: -; V gene: TRBV7-7
CDR3 DNA: TGTGCCAGCAGCCAACAGTATTACGAGCAGTACTTC; CDR3 protein: CASSQQYYEQYF; D gene: -; J gene: TRBJ2-7; clone size: -; V gene: TRBV11-2
CDR3 DNA: TGTGCCAGCAGCACTTTTGGGACAGGGAGGCGGGTCGAGCAGTACTTC; CDR3 protein: CASSTFGTGRRVEQYF; D gene: TRBD1; J gene: TRBJ2-7; clone size: -; V gene: TRBV7-2
CDR3 DNA: TGTGCCATAAACGGGGGCCCCTACGAGCAGTACTTC; CDR3 protein: CAINGGPYEQYF; D gene: -; J gene: TRBJ2-7; clone size: -; V gene: TRBV28
CDR3 DNA: TGTGCCAGCAGCCCCCGGACCGGGTGGGCTGAAGCTTTCTTT; CDR3 protein: CASSPRTGWAEAFF; D gene: -; J gene: TRBJ1-1; clone size: -; V gene: TRBV7-2
CDR3 DNA: TGTGCCTGGAGGGCTGGTTATAATTCACCCCTCCACTTT; CDR3 protein: CAWRAGYNSPLHF; D gene: -; J gene: TRBJ1-6; clone size: -; V gene: TRBV30
CDR3 DNA: TGCGCCAGCAGTGACAGGGTGACTGAAGCTTTCTTT; CDR3 protein: CASSDRVTEAFF; D gene: -; J gene: TRBJ1-1; clone size: few; V gene: TRBV10-2
CDR3 DNA: TGTGCCAGCAGAGGGACGGGAGGGTCCTATGGCTACACCTTC; CDR3 protein: CASRGTGGSYGYTF; D gene: -; J gene: TRBJ1-2; clone size: -; V gene: TRBV27